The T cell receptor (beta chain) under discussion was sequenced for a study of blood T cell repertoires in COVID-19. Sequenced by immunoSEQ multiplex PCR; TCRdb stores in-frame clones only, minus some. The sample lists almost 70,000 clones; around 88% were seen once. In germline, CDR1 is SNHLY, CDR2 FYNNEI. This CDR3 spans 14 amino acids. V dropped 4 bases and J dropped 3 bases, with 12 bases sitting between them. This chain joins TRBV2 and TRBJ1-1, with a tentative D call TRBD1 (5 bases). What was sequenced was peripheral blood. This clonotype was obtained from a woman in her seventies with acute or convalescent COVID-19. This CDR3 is CASSGRGVDTEAFF. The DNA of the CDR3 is TGTGCCAGCAGTGGCCGGGGGGTAGACACTGAAGCTTTCTTT. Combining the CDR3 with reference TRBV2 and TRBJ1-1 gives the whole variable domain EPEVTQTPSHQVTQMGQEVILRCVPISNHLYFYWYRQILGQKVEFLVSFYNNEISEKSEIFDDQFSVERPDGSNFTLKIRSTKLEDSAMYFCASSGRGVDTEAFFGQGTRLTVV.